This T cell receptor beta chain was recorded in a study of blood T cell repertoires in COVID-19. Cohorts were based on clinical histories the participants reported. Only in-frame clones appear in the TCRdb table, and some are missing; sequencing was by immunoSEQ multiplex PCR. The table includes 200,000 to 250,000 clones, approximately 90% detected once. The V end lost 5 bases, the J end lost 0 bases, and 8 bases lay between the germline ends. The CDR3 totals 14 residues. The V gene's germline CDR1 is LNHDA and CDR2 SQIVND (reference sequence). The gene calls are TRBV19 and TRBJ2-1; possible D gene TRBD2, 6 bases. The source of this sequence is a woman between 18 and 29 years old who had recovered from COVID-19. The sequencing sample was made of PBMCs or T cells enriched from blood (not recorded which). The chain's CDR3 is CASSQAGSYNEQFF. CDR3 bases: TGTGCCAGTAGTCAAGCGGGCTCCTACAATGAGCAGTTCTTC.